This T cell receptor (beta chain) comes out of a study of regulatory T cells in long-lasting Graves disease. General observations from the study: The persistent group shared about 2,600 public clonotypes, more than the 950 to 1,000 shared by new patients.

Specified time point: newly diagnosed GD, antithyroid drugs for less than 3 months. The TCR library was prepared using RNA isolated from PBMCs. In each case, Graves' disease was diagnosed per American Thyroid Association guidelines. TCR beta libraries were built with iRepertoire HTBI primers and Arm-PCR of CDR3 regions. TCRdb re-called the multiplex PCR reads with MiXCR, one entry per CDR3 protein. In the table there are approximately 400,000 distinct CDR3 sequences, under 15% of which are singletons. The CDR3 runs 14 residues. Trimming stripped 7 bases from V and 7 bases from J, with 19 bases between. Points on this clonotype: Its antigen is not known.

The data were also submitted as part of a second study, on T cells in Graves' hyperthyroidism and ophthalmopathy.

V gene TRBV12-3 or TRBV12-4 combines with J gene TRBJ1-2; TRBD1 is a possible D gene (5 bases). Sequenced here: peripheral blood mononuclear cells (PBMCs), sampled at new diagnosis, from a patient treated with antithyroid drugs. This TCR derives from a woman aged 25 to 39 with Graves disease. The CDR3 DNA reads TGTGCCAGCACCTCACAGGAGACACCCGGTGGCTACACCTTC. Translation gives CASTSQETPGGYTF.